The clone carrying this T cell receptor beta chain was picked up one time. The Seattle patients, enrolled during active infection, were followed longitudinally. In the authors' methods: The assay estimated nucleated cells by amplifying reference gene primers. Sequencing was performed with immunoSEQ multiplex PCR; in TCRdb, only in-frame clones are kept and a portion is missing. Clonal size and the V and J genes are those of that table, whereas D and trimming came from the DNA. The sample has more than 200,000 clones, more than 80% seen once. The source of the sample is a study of blood T cell repertoires in COVID-19. Study as a whole: The origin of the acute and convalescent COVID-19 samples was the United States, Italy and Spain. Sources were T cells, B-cell-depleted T cells, or PBMCs; the material itself was cDNA or gDNA.

CDR1 SEHNR and CDR2 FQNEAQ come from the germline V gene (reference sequence). The CDR3 spans 16 residues. The ends were cut back, 1 base at V and 2 bases at J, with 11 bases in the middle. The TCR sequence derives from a man aged 25-45 years with COVID-19, enrolled during active disease. The rearrangement uses TRBV7-9 and TRBJ2-2, with D unclear. Sequencing was done on a sample of peripheral blood. The CDR3, as DNA: TGTGCCAGCAGCTTAGTTATGGCGGCTAACACCGGGGAGCTGTTTTTT. This encodes CASSLVMAANTGELFF.